Following are 7 T cell receptor beta chains from one sample sequenced in a study of blood T cells in healthy people across ages. The authors ran a second PCR of roughly 6 to 12 cycles using a sample-barcoded 5' primer and a J-beta primer mix. Using its own MiXCR run on the 5' RACE reads, TCRdb lists one record per CDR3 protein. The table has 600,000 to 650,000 distinct CDR3 sequences, around 54% seen once. Sequencing was done on a sample of blood. These receptors were taken from a man aged 55 to 70 in good health.

On this clonotype: The junction departs from germline at one end; a sequencing error may be responsible. The chain couples TRBV9 to TRBJ2-3, with D maybe TRBD2 (5 bases). Looked up from germline, CDR1 is SGDLS and CDR2 is YYNGEE. The CDR3 contains 15 residues. CDR3 in DNA: TGTGCCAGCGGCGTAGTTGGGCTAGCCACAGATACGCAGTATTTT. Its translation is CASGVVGLATDTQYF.

As concerns this clonotype: This sequence may be a read error, since a much larger clone differs from it by one base. The rearrangement uses TRBV7-9 and TRBJ2-1, with 9 bases identical to TRBD1. This CDR3 is 16 amino acids long. V shed 6 bases, J shed 10 bases, and the junction held 16 bases outside the gene matches. Looked up from germline, CDR1 is SEHNR and CDR2 is FQNEAQ (reference sequence). The chain's CDR3 is CASSLKGQGRHEEQFF. CDR3 nucleotides: TGTGCCAGCAGTTTAAAAGGACAGGGGCGTCACGAGGAGCAGTTCTTC.

The chain links TRBV3-1 to TRBJ1-1, with a tentative D call TRBD1 (5 bases). In germline, CDR1 is LGHDT, CDR2 YNNKEL (reference sequence). This CDR3 is built from 13 residues. Deletions cut 3 bases from V and 8 bases from J, with 13 bases between. CDR3 coding DNA: TGTGCCAGCAGCCAGGGCGACAGTTCGGAAGCTTTCTTT. Translating gives CASSQGDSSEAFF.

The CDR3 region is CASSSPGGGVDYGYTF. As DNA, the CDR3 is TGTGCCAGCAGTTCGCCCGGTGGGGGGGTCGACTATGGCTACACCTTC. The chain recombines TRBV28 with TRBJ1-2; weak D call: TRBD1 (5 bases). Germline CDR1 is MDHEN and CDR2 is SYDVKM. V was shortened by 4 bases and J by 3 bases, with 18 bases between the two germline ends. The CDR3 runs to 16 residues.

The rearrangement links TRBV7-9 to TRBJ2-1; 10 bases are a match to TRBD1. Trimming took 2 bases from V and 7 from J; bases not matched to a gene: 8. Germline V gene data show CDR1 as SEHNR and CDR2 as FQNEAQ (reference sequence). The CDR3 covers 16 residues. The CDR3 protein is CASSLRGTGAWNEQFF. The CDR3 DNA reads as TGTGCCAGCAGCTTACGCGGGACAGGGGCATGGAATGAGCAGTTCTTC.

This clonotype was seen a few times. J is TRBJ2-7 and V is TRBV4-1; 9 nucleotides align to TRBD1. V trimming: 2 bases; J trimming: 2 bases; junction bases outside the gene matches: 10. In germline, CDR1 is MGHRA, CDR2 YSYEKL. The CDR3 is 17 amino acids. The DNA for the CDR3 is TGCGCCAGCAGCCAATGGGCTGGGGACAGGGCCCCCTACGAGCAGTACTTC. As protein: CASSQWAGDRAPYEQYF.

CDR3: CASSQNLVTSEQFF. CDR3 sequence (DNA): TGTGCCAGCAGCCAAAACTTGGTAACGAGTGAGCAGTTCTTC. This rearrangement joins TRBV3-1 to TRBJ2-1; no firm D call. Trimming took 2 bases from V and 9 from J, leaving 14 bases between them. The CDR3 covers 14 residues. Germline-derived CDR1 and CDR2 are LGHDT and YNNKEL (reference sequence).